The count of the clone carrying this T cell receptor beta chain is one. Its antigen is undetermined. The source of the sample is a study of T cell responses to AZD1222 COVID-19 vaccine. Study results and limitations: Spike was spanned by vaccine-associated CD4 TCRs, which were dominant at 160-218 and 743-854. A reported finding is that nearly half of spike-specific TCRs target unmutated variant regions. Females made up more of the donors, who were largely white British, and clonal diversity may have come out too low. Baseline seropositivity characterized only six AZD1222 recipients.

Produced via immunoSEQ multiplex PCR; TCRdb's table is partial and in-frame only. Among 140,000 or so clones listed, 90% to 95% were seen once. The V end was cut by 0 bases, the J end by 10 bases, with 7 bases between. CDR1 is SNHLY and CDR2 is FYNNEI in the germline V gene. The CDR3 is 12 residues long. The sequencing here drew on peripheral blood, taken after recovery from COVID-19. The genes are TRBV2 and TRBJ2-1, with no clear D. The receptor's source is an adult who had recovered from COVID-19. The CDR3 region is CASSEAGREQFF. CDR3 bases: TGTGCCAGCAGTGAAGCCGGGCGGGAGCAGTTCTTC.